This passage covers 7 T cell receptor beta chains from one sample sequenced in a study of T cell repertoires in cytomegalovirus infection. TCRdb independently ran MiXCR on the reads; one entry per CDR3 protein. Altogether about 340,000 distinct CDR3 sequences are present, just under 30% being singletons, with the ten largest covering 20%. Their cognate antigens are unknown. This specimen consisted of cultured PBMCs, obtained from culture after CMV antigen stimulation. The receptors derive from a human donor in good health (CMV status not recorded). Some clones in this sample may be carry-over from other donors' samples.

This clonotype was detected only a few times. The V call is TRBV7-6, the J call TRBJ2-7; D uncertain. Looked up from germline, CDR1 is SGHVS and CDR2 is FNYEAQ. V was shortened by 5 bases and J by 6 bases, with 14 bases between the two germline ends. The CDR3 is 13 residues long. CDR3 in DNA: TGTGCCAGCAGCAGTGCCCCTTACCCCGAGCAGTACTTC. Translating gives CASSSAPYPEQYF.

This chain's CDR3 is CASSIHRGHAENEQFF. The CDR3 DNA is TGTGCCAGCAGCATTCACCGGGGCCACGCCGAGAATGAGCAGTTCTTC. The chain carries TRBV7-6 and TRBJ2-1; TRBD1 or TRBD2 may be the D gene (5 bases each). With 5 bases removed from V and 7 bases from J, the gap between germline ends came to 21 bases. This CDR3 has 16 residues. Germline V gene data show CDR1 as SGHVS and CDR2 as FNYEAQ. Combining the CDR3 with reference TRBV7-6 and TRBJ2-1 gives the whole variable domain GAGVSQSPRYKVTKRGQDVALRCDPISGHVSLYWYRQALGQGPEFLTYFNYEAQQDKSGLPNDRFSAERPEGSISTLTIQRTEQRDSAMYRCASSIHRGHAENEQFFGPGTRLTVL.

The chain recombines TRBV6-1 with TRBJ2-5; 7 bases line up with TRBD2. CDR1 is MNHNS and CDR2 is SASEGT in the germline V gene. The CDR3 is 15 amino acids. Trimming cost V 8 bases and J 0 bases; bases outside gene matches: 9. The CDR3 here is CASWGRREYQETQYF. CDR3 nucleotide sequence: TGTGCCAGCTGGGGGAGGCGGGAGTACCAAGAGACCCAGTACTTC.

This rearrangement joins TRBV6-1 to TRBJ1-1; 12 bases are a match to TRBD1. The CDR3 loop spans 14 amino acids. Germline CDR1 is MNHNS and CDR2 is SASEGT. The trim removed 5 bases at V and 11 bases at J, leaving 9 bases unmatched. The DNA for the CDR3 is TGTGCCAGCAGTCGCCGGGACAGGGGGCAAGGGGCTTTCTTT. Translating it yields CASSRRDRGQGAFF.

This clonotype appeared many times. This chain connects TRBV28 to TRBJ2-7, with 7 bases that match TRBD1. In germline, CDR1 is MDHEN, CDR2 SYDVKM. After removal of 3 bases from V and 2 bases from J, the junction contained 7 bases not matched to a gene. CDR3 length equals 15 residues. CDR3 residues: CASSLYRDSPYEQYF. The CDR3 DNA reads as TGTGCCAGCAGTTTGTATAGGGACAGTCCCTACGAGCAGTACTTC.

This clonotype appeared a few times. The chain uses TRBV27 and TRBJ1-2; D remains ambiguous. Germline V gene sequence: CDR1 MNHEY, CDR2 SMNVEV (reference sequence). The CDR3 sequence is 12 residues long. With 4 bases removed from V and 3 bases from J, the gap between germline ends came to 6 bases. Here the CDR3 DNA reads TGTGCCAGCAGTTCCACGGACTATGGCTACACCTTC. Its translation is CASSSTDYGYTF.

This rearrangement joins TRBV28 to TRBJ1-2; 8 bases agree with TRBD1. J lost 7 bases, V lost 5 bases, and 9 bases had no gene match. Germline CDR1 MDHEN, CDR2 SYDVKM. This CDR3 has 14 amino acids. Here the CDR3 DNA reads TGTGCCAGCAGTCGGCTCGGACAGGGCGGTGGCTACACCTTC. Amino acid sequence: CASSRLGQGGGYTF.